The source of this T cell receptor beta chain is a study of human T cells and chemical hapten exposure. In the study overall: During the approximately 25-week study period, patients had diphenylcyclopropenone applied to the scalp every week. Women made up most patients, who had alopecia areata, totalis or universalis.

This clonotype was picked up many times. Its target is not known. Time point meaning: pre-sensitization, week 0. Stated treatment: therapeutic diphenylcyclopropenone sensitization with weekly scalp DPC. TCRdb itself ran the RACE reads through MiXCR, one entry per CDR3 protein. Counted here are more than 300,000 distinct CDR3 sequences, 4% to 6% occurring once; the ten biggest clones make up approximately 2.8%. Study findings and constraints: Among expanded TCRs, significantly more large CDR3 similarity clusters formed than among controls.

V lost 5 bases and J lost 0, with 17 bases in between. The germline gives CDR1 PRHDT, CDR2 FYEKMQ (reference sequence). CDR3 length: 17 amino acids. This sequence was found in a woman in her fifties or sixties with alopecia areata. Some clones in this sample may be carry-over from other donors' samples. The material was whole blood, obtained in connection with sensitization to the hapten diphenylcyclopropenone (DPC). V and J are TRBV13 and TRBJ2-1, with D perhaps TRBD1 or TRBD2 (5 bases each). CDR3 in DNA: TGTGCCAGCAGCGGGTTGGAGGACACAAGCTCCTACAATGAGCAGTTCTTC. Protein sequence: CASSGLEDTSSYNEQFF.